This T cell receptor (beta chain) was obtained from a study of OX40 agonist ivuxolimab in advanced cancers. Study-level information: Each patient was given ivuxolimab into a vein every 2 weeks, at 0.01 to 10 mg/kg. Study-level findings and limits: Expanded peripheral T-cell antigen specificity went undetermined.

This CDR3 contains 15 residues. V was clipped by 8 bases and J by 0 bases; unmatched bases: 8. Germline V CDR1 and CDR2: ENHRY, SYGVKD. This clone was seen only once. Its matching antigen is unknown. TCRdb's table, derived via immunoSEQ multiplex PCR, lists solely in-frame clones and lacks some. Altogether tens of thousands of clones are present, about 78% being singletons, with the ten largest covering 21%. J is TRBJ2-3 and V is TRBV10-3; 7 nucleotides align to TRBD1. Source: CD4+ or CD8+ T cells sorted from blood, taken in a trial of the OX40 agonist ivuxolimab. This sequence was found in an adult with an advanced solid tumor such as melanoma, head and neck, liver or kidney cancer. CDR3 residues: CAIYEGAASTDTQYF. CDR3 in DNA: TGTGCCATCTACGAGGGGGCGGCTAGCACAGATACGCAGTATTTT.